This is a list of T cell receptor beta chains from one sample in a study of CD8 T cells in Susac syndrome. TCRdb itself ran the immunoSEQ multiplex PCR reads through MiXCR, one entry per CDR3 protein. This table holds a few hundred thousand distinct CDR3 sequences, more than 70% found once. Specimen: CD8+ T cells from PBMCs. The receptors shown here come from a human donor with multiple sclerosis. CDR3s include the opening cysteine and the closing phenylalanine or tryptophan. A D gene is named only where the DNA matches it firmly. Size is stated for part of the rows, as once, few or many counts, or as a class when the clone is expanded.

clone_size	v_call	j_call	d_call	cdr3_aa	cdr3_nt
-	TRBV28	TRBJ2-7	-	CASSYSREDSSPVDEQYF	TGTGCCAGCAGTTACTCCCGAGAGGACAGCTCCCCTGTGGACGAGCAGTACTTC
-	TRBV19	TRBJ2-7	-	CASSPSPSGTGEQYF	TGTGCCAGTAGTCCCAGCCCTAGCGGGACAGGCGAGCAGTACTTC
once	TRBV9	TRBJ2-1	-	CASSVHLARNEQFF	TGTGCCAGCAGCGTGCATCTAGCGCGGAATGAGCAGTTCTTC
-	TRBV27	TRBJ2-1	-	CASKALDRGEQFF	TGTGCCAGCAAGGCTCTCGATAGGGGGGAGCAGTTCTTC
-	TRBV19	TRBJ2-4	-	CATRQALAKNIQYF	TGTGCCACCAGACAGGCCCTAGCCAAAAACATTCAGTACTTC
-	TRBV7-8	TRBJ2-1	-	CASSIHSSGEQFF	TGTGCCAGCAGCATTCACAGCTCAGGTGAGCAGTTCTTC
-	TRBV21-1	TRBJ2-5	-	CASSLQGWQETQYF	TGTGCCAGCAGCTTACAGGGTTGGCAAGAGACCCAGTACTTC
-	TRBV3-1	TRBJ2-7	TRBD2	CASSQDFLAGGGYEQYF	TGTGCCAGCAGCCAGGACTTTCTAGCGGGAGGAGGCTACGAGCAGTACTTC
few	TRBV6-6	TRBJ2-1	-	CASTYWGLGNEQFF	TGTGCCAGCACCTACTGGGGGCTCGGGAATGAGCAGTTCTTC
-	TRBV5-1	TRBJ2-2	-	CASSLQGVDFTGELFF	TGCGCCAGCAGCTTACAGGGTGTCGATTTCACCGGGGAGCTGTTTTTT
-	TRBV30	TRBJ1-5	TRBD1	CAYLTGIGQPQHF	TGTGCCTACCTGACAGGGATAGGTCAGCCCCAGCATTTT
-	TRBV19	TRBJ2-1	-	CASSVPPGLENYNEQFF	TGTGCCAGTAGTGTACCACCGGGACTCGAAAACTACAATGAGCAGTTCTTC
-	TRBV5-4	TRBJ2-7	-	CASSLSDGAYEQYF	TGTGCCAGCAGCTTGTCGGACGGAGCCTACGAGCAGTACTTC
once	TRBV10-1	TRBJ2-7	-	CASSSRRGLAYEQYF	TGCGCCAGCAGTTCGAGAAGGGGACTGGCCTACGAGCAGTACTTC
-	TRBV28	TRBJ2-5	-	CASTYRVAETQYF	TGTGCCAGCACCTATCGGGTAGCAGAGACCCAGTACTTC
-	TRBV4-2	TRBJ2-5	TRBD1	CASSQFTGGVGETQYF	TGTGCCAGCAGCCAATTCACAGGGGGCGTCGGGGAGACCCAGTACTTC
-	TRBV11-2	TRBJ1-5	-	CASSLGPASNQPQHF	TGTGCCAGCAGCTTAGGTCCCGCCAGCAATCAGCCCCAGCATTTT
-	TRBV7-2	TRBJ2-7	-	CASSFNVHYEQYF	TGTGCCAGCAGCTTCAACGTCCACTACGAGCAGTACTTC
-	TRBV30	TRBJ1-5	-	CAWSPLRNQPQHF	TGTGCCTGGAGTCCCCTCCGGAATCAGCCCCAGCATTTT
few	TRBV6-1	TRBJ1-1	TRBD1	CASSPQPTGYTEAFF	TGTGCCAGCAGTCCCCAACCGACAGGGTACACTGAAGCTTTCTTT
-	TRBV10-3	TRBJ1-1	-	CAIRASLMNTEAFF	TGTGCCATCAGAGCAAGTTTGATGAACACTGAAGCTTTCTTT
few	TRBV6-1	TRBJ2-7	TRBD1	CASSPDPGTGFHEQYF	TGTGCCAGCAGCCCAGACCCAGGGACAGGGTTCCACGAGCAGTACTTC
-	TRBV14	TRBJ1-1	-	CASSQEGRPEAFF	TGTGCCAGCAGCCAAGAAGGGAGGCCTGAAGCTTTCTTT
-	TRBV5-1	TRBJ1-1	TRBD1	CASSLVTGRTDTEAFF	TGCGCCAGCAGCTTAGTGACAGGGCGGACGGACACTGAAGCTTTCTTT
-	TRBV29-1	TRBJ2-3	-	CSVGGGEGTDTQYF	TGCAGCGTTGGAGGGGGTGAAGGCACAGATACGCAGTATTTT
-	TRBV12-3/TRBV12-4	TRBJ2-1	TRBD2	CAITSGGNNEQFF	TGTGCCATCACTAGCGGGGGGAACAATGAGCAGTTCTTC